This T cell receptor (beta chain) stems from a study of blood T cell repertoires in COVID-19. TCRdb keeps only in-frame clones here, not all; method: immunoSEQ multiplex PCR. The data hold about 300,000 clones, with about 85% observed a single time. Per germline, CDR1 SGHTA and CDR2 FQGTGA. There are 14 residues in the CDR3. V gave up 6 bases and J gave up 4 bases; unmatched junction bases: 3. The chain recombines TRBV7-3 with TRBJ2-1; 10 bases fit TRBD2. Sample: peripheral blood. This receptor was taken from a man between 18 and 29 years old with active or convalescent COVID-19. The CDR3 is CASSLLAGYNEQFF. The CDR3 DNA reads TGTGCCAGCAGTTTACTAGCGGGATACAATGAGCAGTTCTTC.